This T cell receptor beta chain was obtained from a study of blood T cell repertoires in COVID-19. Study summary: Whether acute or convalescent, the COVID-19 samples came from the United States, Italy and Spain.

Germline values: CDR1 DFQATT, CDR2 SNEGSKA (reference sequence). V lost 3 bases, J lost 8 bases, and 8 bases lay in between. This CDR3 spans 11 amino acids. This clone was detected ten times or more. Within the sample, other DNA sequences also encode this same CDR3. Some clones are missing from TCRdb's copy, which holds only in-frame ones; the method was immunoSEQ multiplex PCR. The repertoire has around 230,000 clones, 65% to 85% of them found once; the top ten carry around 8%. Sequenced material: peripheral blood. The chain uses TRBV20-1 and TRBJ2-1; possible D gene TRBD2, 6 bases. The sequence came from an elderly woman with acute or convalescent COVID-19. The DNA of the CDR3 is TGCAGTGCTAGCGGGAGTTATGAGCAGTTCTTC. Its translation is CSASGSYEQFF.